This record concerns one T cell receptor (beta chain) sequence. Antigen unknown. These data originate in a study of T cell repertoires in cytomegalovirus infection. For the study at large: Through public TCR beta signatures, both CMV infection and matching HLA type were indicated. Findings of the study overall: Dominant in the ex vivo response were TCR beta clonotypes restricted by HLA-C and specific for CMV. Using cumulative public TCR beta family frequency, the authors identified those who carried CMV together with the relevant HLA.

The germline CDR1 and CDR2 sequences are SGHDN and FVKESK. Trimming took off 0 bases at V and 5 bases at J, with 13 bases between the two ends. The CDR3 is made up of 15 amino acids. Via MiXCR, TCRdb re-called the reads, giving one row per CDR3 protein. The sample holds about 310,000 distinct CDR3 sequences, roughly a sixth seen once. This clonotype was obtained from a human donor in good health (CMV status not recorded). Some clones in this sample may be carry-over from other donors' samples. The specimen was PBMCs. The rearrangement uses TRBV14 and TRBJ2-5; tentative D call: TRBD2 (5 bases). The CDR3 protein is CASSQDYRGVETQYF. The CDR3 DNA reads as TGTGCCAGCAGCCAAGACTATCGGGGTGTGGAGACCCAGTACTTC. The full variable domain, rest sourced from reference TRBV14 and TRBJ2-5, is EAGVTQFPSHSVIEKGQTVTLRCDPISGHDNLYWYRRVMGKEIKFLLHFVKESKQDESGMPNNRFLAERTGGTYSTLKVQPAELEDSGVYFCASSQDYRGVETQYFGPGTRLLVL.